The 29 T cell receptor beta chains below all came from one sample that was sequenced in a study of shared clonotypes between healthy human individuals. The method was immunoSEQ multiplex PCR; TCRdb's version includes in-frame clones alone and lacks a portion of them. Among around 690,000 clones listed, less than 95% were seen once. Sequencing was done on a sample of memory CD8+ T cells from PBMCs. Subset defined: CD45RO+ cells pooled with CCR7-negative TemRA cells. The receptors were sampled from a man younger than 35 in good health. Some clones in this sample may be carry-over from other donors' samples.

This chain links TRBV4-1 with TRBJ1-2; possible D gene TRBD1, 6 bases. The CDR3 contains 15 residues. V was clipped by 0 bases and J by 5 bases, with 13 bases between them. Germline CDR1 MGHRA, CDR2 YSYEKL. CDR3 region: CASSQDAGQPYGYTF. As DNA, the CDR3 is TGCGCCAGCAGCCAAGACGCTGGACAGCCTTATGGCTACACCTTC.

The chain joins TRBV9 to TRBJ1-2; a possible D gene is TRBD1 (6 bases). The germline V gene has CDR1 SGDLS and CDR2 YYNGEE. CDR3 length equals 15 residues. V was cut by 3 bases and J by 2 bases, with 14 bases left in between. This chain's CDR3 is CASSARDTLNYGYTF. The CDR3, as DNA: TGTGCCAGCAGCGCCCGGGACACCCTCAACTATGGCTACACCTTC.

This chain links TRBV30 with TRBJ1-4; 7 nucleotides line up with TRBD1. The J segment lost 8 bases and the V segment lost 2 bases, leaving 11 bases of the junction unmatched. The CDR3 contains 15 residues. Germline V gene sequence: CDR1 GTSNPN, CDR2 SVGIG (reference sequence). CDR3 nucleotides: TGTGCCTGGAGTTTCCTCAGGGGGATTGGGGAAAAACTGTTTTTT. Translating it yields CAWSFLRGIGEKLFF.

This clone showed up just once. Distinct nucleotide sequences in the sample also encode this CDR3. The rearrangement uses TRBV9 and TRBJ2-1; TRBD2 is a possible D gene (5 bases). Germline CDR1 reads SGDLS; CDR2 reads YYNGEE. The CDR3 runs 16 residues. Trimming left V 0 bases short and J 0 bases short, with 10 bases between. The CDR3 is CASSVVGRSSYNEQFF. CDR3 DNA sequence: TGTGCCAGCAGCGTAGTGGGGAGAAGCTCCTACAATGAGCAGTTCTTC. Supplemented by reference TRBV9 and TRBJ2-1, the full variable domain reads DSGVTQTPKHLITATGQRVTLRCSPRSGDLSVYWYQQSLDQGLQFLIQYYNGEERAKGNILERFSAQQFPDLHSELNLSSLELGDSALYFCASSVVGRSSYNEQFFGPGTRLTVL.

This chain connects TRBV28 to TRBJ2-7, with 8 positions matching TRBD1. CDR1 and CDR2 from the germline V gene are MDHEN and SYDVKM. V trimming: 6 bases; J trimming: 3 bases; junction bases outside the gene matches: 4. This CDR3 has 13 amino acids. This CDR3 reads CASRETGGYEQYF. The CDR3 region has the DNA TGTGCCAGCAGGGAAACAGGGGGCTACGAGCAGTACTTC.

The chain carries TRBV5-1 and TRBJ2-7, with a possible D match to TRBD1 (6 bases). Germline V gene data show CDR1 as SGHRS and CDR2 as YFSETQ. V dropped 4 bases and J dropped 6 bases, with 23 bases sitting between them. This CDR3 is 16 amino acids long. The chain's CDR3 is CASSPLGRGVKGEQYF. CDR3 sequence (DNA): TGCGCCAGCAGCCCGTTAGGCAGGGGAGTTAAGGGCGAGCAGTACTTC.

V is TRBV18 and J is TRBJ2-1; weak D call: TRBD2 (6 bases). Germline-derived CDR1 and CDR2 are KGHSH and LQKENI. V lost 5 bases and J 0 bases, leaving 11 bases between the germline ends. This CDR3 region has 15 residues. This chain's CDR3 is CASSSRGNSYNEQFF. DNA of the CDR3: TGTGCCAGCTCATCTCGGGGGAACTCCTACAATGAGCAGTTCTTC.

V and J are TRBV14 and TRBJ2-7; tentative D call: TRBD2 (6 bases). V was clipped by 8 bases and J by 2 bases, with 19 bases between them. In germline, CDR1 is SGHDN, CDR2 FVKESK. This CDR3 has 15 residues. The CDR3 DNA reads as TGTGCCAGCGAAAAAGAGGGGACTCTCACCTACGAGCAGTACTTC. Protein: CASEKEGTLTYEQYF.

This clone was detected once. The V and J genes are TRBV29-1 and TRBJ2-1; D possibly corresponds to TRBD2 (5 bases). Per the germline V gene, CDR1 is SQVTM and CDR2 is ANQGSEA. CDR3 size: 12 residues. V was trimmed by 3 bases and J by 7 bases, leaving 10 bases between them. In DNA form, the CDR3 reads TGCAGCGTTGACCAGCGGTTAAATGAGCAGTTCTTC. Translation gives CSVDQRLNEQFF.

The gene calls are TRBV2 and TRBJ1-1, with unresolved D. CDR1 is SNHLY and CDR2 is FYNNEI in the germline V gene. V was shortened by 5 bases and J by 4 bases, with 5 bases between the two germline ends. This CDR3 is built from 11 residues. CDR3 sequence (DNA): TGTGCCAGCAGTAGAGGCACTGAAGCTTTCTTT. This codes for CASSRGTEAFF.

The genes are TRBV5-1 and TRBJ2-5; D assignment may be TRBD1 or TRBD2 (5 bases each). The better agreement between TRBJ2-7 and the DNA end casts doubt on the J call. The CDR3 covers 14 residues. The germline V gene has CDR1 SGHRS and CDR2 YFSETQ. CDR3 in amino acids: CASSLGDGSYEQYF. CDR3 sequence (DNA): TGCGCCAGCAGCTTAGGGGACGGTTCCTACGAGCAGTACTTC.

As DNA, the CDR3 is TGTGCCAGTAATCATACCCCCCGGATTACAACCTATGGCTACACCTTC. It is translated as CASNHTPRITTYGYTF. V and J are TRBV19 and TRBJ1-2; unclear D gene. The CDR3 is 16 amino acids. The V end lost 7 bases, the J end lost 4 bases, and 22 bases lay between the germline ends. The germline V gene encodes CDR1 LNHDA and CDR2 SQIVND (reference sequence).

The rearrangement links TRBV2 to TRBJ1-1, with 8 nucleotides matching TRBD1. V was pared by 4 bases and J by 1 base, with 5 bases of the junction left unmatched. The length of the CDR3 is 15 residues. Germline V gene data show CDR1 as SNHLY and CDR2 as FYNNEI. CDR3 DNA sequence: TGTGCCAGCAGTGGGAGGGGGACAGGGAACACTGAAGCTTTCTTT. As protein: CASSGRGTGNTEAFF. Supplemented by reference TRBV2 and TRBJ1-1, the full variable domain reads EPEVTQTPSHQVTQMGQEVILRCVPISNHLYFYWYRQILGQKVEFLVSFYNNEISEKSEIFDDQFSVERPDGSNFTLKIRSTKLEDSAMYFCASSGRGTGNTEAFFGQGTRLTVV.

The DNA of the CDR3 is TGTGCCAGTAGTATTCGTACTTGGGGACAGGGGTCTAATGAGCAGTTCTTC. The encoded protein is CASSIRTWGQGSNEQFF. The V and J genes are TRBV19 and TRBJ2-1; 10 positions agree with TRBD1. Trimming removed 3 bases from V and 7 bases from J; junction bases left unmatched: 12. This CDR3 contains 17 residues. Germline CDR1 and CDR2: LNHDA and SQIVND (reference sequence).

The CDR3 spells CASKRQGASQPQHF. For the CDR3, the DNA is TGTGCCAGCAAACGACAGGGGGCGAGTCAGCCCCAGCATTTT. The chain joins TRBV28 to TRBJ1-5; 10 nucleotides line up with TRBD1. The junction had 6 bases not matched to a gene; V was cut back by 7 bases and J by 6 bases. The CDR3 contains 14 residues. Germline V CDR1 and CDR2: MDHEN, SYDVKM.

The V gene is TRBV4-2, the J gene TRBJ2-7; TRBD2 is a possible D gene (6 bases). V gave up 5 bases and J gave up 0 bases, with 8 bases separating them. The CDR3 loop spans 13 amino acids. The germline gives CDR1 LGHNA, CDR2 YNFKEQ. The CDR3 sequence: CASSGGTSYEQYF. The CDR3 DNA reads TGTGCCAGCAGCGGCGGGACCTCCTACGAGCAGTACTTC.

The genes are TRBV14 and TRBJ2-7; D gene ambiguous. CDR1 and CDR2 (germline): SGHDN, FVKESK. The CDR3 has 15 residues. Trimming shortened V by 1 base and J by 0 bases, and 10 bases separated the two germline ends. The CDR3 region is CASSQGIRSSYEQYF. The CDR3 DNA reads TGTGCCAGCAGCCAAGGGATCCGAAGCTCCTACGAGCAGTACTTC.

This clone was counted only a few times. The sample carries other DNA sequences with the same CDR3. The chain links TRBV9 to TRBJ1-1, with 9 bases aligning to TRBD1. Trimming cost V 3 bases and J 5 bases; bases outside gene matches: 8. CDR3 size: 15 residues. Germline V gene sequence: CDR1 SGDLS, CDR2 YYNGEE. This CDR3 is CASSATGGADTEAFF. DNA of the CDR3: TGTGCCAGCAGCGCCACAGGGGGCGCCGATACTGAAGCTTTCTTT.

The chain uses TRBV15 and TRBJ2-5; 8 bases match TRBD1. Germline V gene data show CDR1 as LNHNV and CDR2 as YYDKDF (reference sequence). The CDR3 length is 15 residues. The V segment lost 0 bases and the J segment 4 bases; nucleotides outside the gene matches: 4. The CDR3, as DNA: TGTGCCACCAGCAGAGATAGACAGGGGCGAGAGACCCAGTACTTC. Translated, it gives CATSRDRQGRETQYF.

This chain connects TRBV7-8 to TRBJ1-1; D is unresolved. Per the germline V gene, CDR1 is SGHVS and CDR2 is FQNEAQ. V gave up 1 base and J gave up 1 base, with 10 bases separating them. This CDR3 comprises 15 residues. The CDR3 protein is CASSLDHSWNTEAFF. CDR3 DNA sequence: TGTGCCAGCAGCTTAGACCACAGCTGGAACACTGAAGCTTTCTTT. Full variable domain (remainder filled in from reference TRBV7-8 and TRBJ1-1): GAGVSQSPRYKVAKRGQDVALRCDPISGHVSLFWYQQALGQGPEFLTYFQNEAQLDKSGLPSDRFFAERPEGSVSTLKIQRTQQEDSAVYLCASSLDHSWNTEAFFGQGTRLTVV.

The gene calls are TRBV7-8 and TRBJ2-1; tentative D call: TRBD1 (6 bases). The length of the CDR3 is 14 residues. Germline-derived CDR1 and CDR2 are SGHVS and FQNEAQ. Trimming stripped 1 base from V and 8 bases from J, with 12 bases between. The CDR3 protein is CASSLERRTDEQFF. CDR3 DNA: TGTGCCAGCAGCTTAGAGAGGCGGACAGATGAGCAGTTCTTC. The full variable domain, its missing parts supplied by reference TRBV7-8 and TRBJ2-1, is GAGVSQSPRYKVAKRGQDVALRCDPISGHVSLFWYQQALGQGPEFLTYFQNEAQLDKSGLPSDRFFAERPEGSVSTLKIQRTQQEDSAVYLCASSLERRTDEQFFGPGTRLTVL.

The CDR3 is CASSIVAGAGNEQYF. DNA for the CDR3: TGTGCCAGTAGTATAGTAGCAGGGGCTGGGAACGAGCAGTACTTC. The chain carries TRBV19 and TRBJ2-7; D might be TRBD1 (6 bases). V dropped 1 base and J dropped 5 bases, with 15 bases sitting between them. The V gene's germline CDR1 is LNHDA and CDR2 SQIVND (reference sequence). The CDR3 consists of 15 residues.

The V call is TRBV4-1, the J call TRBJ1-2; D remains ambiguous. Germline lookup yields CDR1 MGHRA and CDR2 YSYEKL. V lost 4 bases and J 9 bases, leaving 21 bases between the germline ends. The CDR3 is 15 amino acids. DNA for the CDR3: TGCGCCAGCAGCCCTCCAGACCAGCCGCGTTATAGCTACACCTTC. Translation: CASSPPDQPRYSYTF.

This sequence joins TRBV9 and TRBJ2-1; D unclear. Looked up from germline, CDR1 is SGDLS and CDR2 is YYNGEE. The CDR3 has 15 amino acids. V dropped 4 bases and J dropped 8 bases, with 19 bases sitting between them. The CDR3 nucleotides read TGTGCCAGCAGCCCCTCGACGAGTAGGTACCATGAGCAGTTCTTC. It encodes CASSPSTSRYHEQFF.

This clone was detected once. The rearrangement joins TRBV7-2 to TRBJ2-4; no clear D gene. The CDR3 contains 14 residues. V was clipped by 1 base and J by 4 bases, with 8 bases between them. The germline CDR1 and CDR2 sequences are SGHTA and FQGNSA. CDR3 in amino acids: CASSLVPGKNIQYF. CDR3 sequence (DNA): TGTGCCAGCAGCTTAGTTCCCGGTAAAAACATTCAGTACTTC.

The chain employs TRBV9 and TRBJ1-5; 7 bases fit TRBD1. The CDR3 extends over 15 amino acids. With 3 bases clipped from V and 5 bases from J, the junction kept 8 bases outside the gene matches. Germline V gives CDR1 SGDLS, CDR2 YYNGEE. The CDR3: CASSASGTEHQPQHF. CDR3 bases: TGTGCCAGCAGCGCCTCCGGGACAGAGCATCAGCCCCAGCATTTT.

This chain connects TRBV27 to TRBJ2-7; TRBD2 agrees at 9 bases. The CDR3 is 17 amino acids. The germline gives CDR1 MNHEY, CDR2 SMNVEV (reference sequence). The trim removed 2 bases at V and 3 bases at J, leaving 11 bases unmatched. CDR3 region: CASSLPSLAGTLYEQYF. The CDR3 DNA follows: TGTGCCAGCAGTTTACCCTCCCTAGCGGGAACTCTCTACGAGCAGTACTTC.

The genes are TRBV9 and TRBJ2-7, with 7 nucleotides matching TRBD2. With V trimmed by 0 bases and J by 3 bases, 6 bases remained unmatched. CDR3 size: 15 residues. The germline V gene has CDR1 SGDLS and CDR2 YYNGEE. CDR3 residues: CASSVGGSPSYEQYF. Here the CDR3 DNA reads TGTGCCAGCAGCGTAGGCGGGAGTCCGAGCTACGAGCAGTACTTC.

V usage is TRBV5-5 and J usage is TRBJ1-4; D unclear. CDR1 SGHKS and CDR2 YYEKEE come from the germline V gene (reference sequence). CDR3 length: 18 amino acids. V lost 0 bases and J lost 1, with 16 bases in between. In nucleotides, the CDR3 is TGTGCCAGCAGCTTGGTTGAGGTTGGGGAGGAAACTAATGAAAAACTGTTTTTT. Amino acid sequence: CASSLVEVGEETNEKLFF.